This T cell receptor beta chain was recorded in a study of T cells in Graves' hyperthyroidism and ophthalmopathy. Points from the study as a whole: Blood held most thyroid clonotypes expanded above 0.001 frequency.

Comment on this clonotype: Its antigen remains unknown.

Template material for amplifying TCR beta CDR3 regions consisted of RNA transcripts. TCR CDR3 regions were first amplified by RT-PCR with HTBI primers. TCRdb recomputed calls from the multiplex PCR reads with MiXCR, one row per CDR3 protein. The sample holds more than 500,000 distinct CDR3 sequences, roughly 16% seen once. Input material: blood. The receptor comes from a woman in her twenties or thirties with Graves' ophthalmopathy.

The CDR3 spells CASSRGRANSNQPQHF. The CDR3 bases are TGTGCCAGCAGCCGAGGCCGAGCTAATAGCAATCAGCCCCAGCATTTT. The rearrangement links TRBV7-2 to TRBJ1-5, with D uncertain. Germline lookup yields CDR1 SGHTA and CDR2 FQGNSA. Trimming removed 5 bases at V and 0 bases at J, with 14 bases between. This CDR3 region has 16 residues.